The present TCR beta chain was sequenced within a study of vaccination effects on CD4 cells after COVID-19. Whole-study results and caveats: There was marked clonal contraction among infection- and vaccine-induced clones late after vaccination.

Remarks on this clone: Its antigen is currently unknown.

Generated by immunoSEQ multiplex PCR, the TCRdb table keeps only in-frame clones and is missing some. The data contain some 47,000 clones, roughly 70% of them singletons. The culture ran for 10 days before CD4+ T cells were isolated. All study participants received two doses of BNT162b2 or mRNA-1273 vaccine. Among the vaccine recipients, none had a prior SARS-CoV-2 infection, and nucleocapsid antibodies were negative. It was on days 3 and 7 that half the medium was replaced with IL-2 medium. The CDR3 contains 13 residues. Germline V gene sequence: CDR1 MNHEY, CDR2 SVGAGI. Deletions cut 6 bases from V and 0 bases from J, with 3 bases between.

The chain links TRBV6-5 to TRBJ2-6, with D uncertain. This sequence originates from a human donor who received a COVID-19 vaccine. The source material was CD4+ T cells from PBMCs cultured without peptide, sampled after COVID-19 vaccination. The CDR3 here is CASSSSGANVLTF. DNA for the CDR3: TGTGCCAGCAGCAGCTCTGGGGCCAACGTCCTGACTTTC.